The clone carrying this TCR beta chain appeared a few times. Its antigen remains unidentified. 5'RACE primed at constant segments yielded TCR alpha and TCR beta cDNA libraries bearing sample barcodes and UMIs. TCRdb re-analysed the 5' RACE reads in MiXCR, keeping a single row per CDR3 protein. The sample records roughly 170,000 distinct CDR3 sequences, under 20% being singletons. These data originate in a study of T-cell memory formation after mild COVID-19. Whole-study results and caveats: Prior to infection, memory already included some responding clones, suggesting cross-reactive memory joined. Later expanders leaned CD4+, whereas day 15 to 85 contracting clones were balanced CD4/CD8. The SARS-CoV-2 specificity of second-wave clones reaching peak at day 37 remained unverified.

The V end lost 0 bases, the J end lost 5 bases, and 4 bases lay between the germline ends. The CDR3 loop spans 12 amino acids. The TCR was taken from a man aged 18 to 35 who had mild COVID-19 (a few samples of this study predate the infection). Cell type and time point are not known. The gene calls are TRBV23-1 and TRBJ2-5; D uncertain. TRBV23-1 is noted as an ORF with a role that remains uncertain. Sequencing used PBMCs or a T cell subset sorted from them (not recorded which). The DNA for the CDR3 is TGCGCCAGCAGTCAATCTTGGGAGACCCAGTACTTC. Its protein is CASSQSWETQYF.